One and the same sample provided the 25 T cell receptor beta chains below, sequenced in a study of blood T cell repertoires in COVID-19. Clones were sequenced by immunoSEQ multiplex PCR, and TCRdb holds only the in-frame ones, with some missing. The sample includes approximately 94,000 clones, about 90% seen only once; the top ten take over 7%. The sequenced sample was peripheral blood. All receptors come from a young man in a cohort sampled during active COVID-19.

This chain links TRBV7-9 with TRBJ1-4; tentative D call: TRBD1 (6 bases). The V end was cut by 5 bases, the J end by 0 bases, with 16 bases between. The CDR3 length is 17 residues. Germline V lookup: CDR1 SEHNR, CDR2 FQNEAQ (reference sequence). The CDR3 reads CASSQQGAWATNEKLFF. For the CDR3, the DNA is TGTGCCAGCAGCCAACAGGGCGCGTGGGCAACTAATGAAAAACTGTTTTTT.

This chain connects TRBV3-1 (or the pseudogene TRBV3-2) to TRBJ2-7; 9 nucleotides align to TRBD2. Trimming took 4 bases from V and 2 from J; bases not matched to a gene: 6. Germline V gene data show CDR1 as LGHDT and CDR2 as YNNKEL (reference sequence). The length of the CDR3 is 15 residues. The DNA for the CDR3 is TGTGCCAGCAGCCGGGGCGGGGGGGCCCCCTACGAGCAGTACTTC. Translated: CASSRGGGAPYEQYF.

In nucleotides, the CDR3 is TGTGCCAGCAGCGGGAACAGGGGGCCTTCACCCCTCCACTTT. Residues: CASSGNRGPSPLHF. The chain recombines TRBV9 with TRBJ1-6, with 9 bases lining up with TRBD1. This CDR3 region has 14 residues. From germline, CDR1 is SGDLS and CDR2 YYNGEE. V shed 3 bases, J shed 9 bases, and the junction held 4 bases outside the gene matches. Variable domain in full (rest from reference TRBV9 and TRBJ1-6): DSGVTQTPKHLITATGQRVTLRCSPRSGDLSVYWYQQSLDQGLQFLIQYYNGEERAKGNILERFSAQQFPDLHSELNLSSLELGDSALYFCASSGNRGPSPLHFGNGTRLTVT.

The rearrangement links TRBV28 to TRBJ1-6; D unresolved. Germline CDR1 MDHEN, CDR2 SYDVKM. V lost 2 bases and J 10 bases, leaving 12 bases between the germline ends. This CDR3 has 14 amino acids. CDR3 protein: CASSLITAGSPLHF. In DNA form, the CDR3 reads TGTGCCAGCAGTTTAATTACCGCGGGGTCACCCCTCCACTTT.

The V call is TRBV15, the J call TRBJ2-7, with D possibly being TRBD1 (5 bases). The CDR3 is made up of 15 amino acids. Deletions cut 1 base from V and 4 bases from J, with 14 bases between. The germline V gene has CDR1 LNHNV and CDR2 YYDKDF (reference sequence). The CDR3 spells CATSRATTQVYEQYF. The CDR3, as DNA: TGTGCCACCAGCAGAGCTACGACACAGGTTTACGAGCAGTACTTC.

The chain employs TRBV2 and TRBJ1-2, with 7 nucleotides matching TRBD1. CDR3 size: 13 residues. The V gene end was trimmed by 4 bases and the J gene end by 7 bases; junction bases not matched to a gene: 6. CDR1 and CDR2 (germline): SNHLY, FYNNEI. The CDR3 DNA sequence: TGTGCCAGCAGTGTCCTGAACAGGGGTGGCTACACCTTC. Its translation: CASSVLNRGGYTF.

The CDR3 here is CASIPPPGLAGSGNTQYF. The CDR3 bases are TGTGCCAGCATACCGCCTCCGGGACTAGCGGGGAGCGGGAATACGCAGTATTTT. The chain combines TRBV27 with TRBJ2-3, with 13 positions matching TRBD2. The length of the CDR3 is 18 residues. Unmatched junction bases numbered 17, after V lost 7 bases and J lost 7 bases. CDR1 is MNHEY, CDR2 SMNVEV, per germline (reference sequence).

The V gene is TRBV6-1, the J gene TRBJ1-3; 8 nucleotides agree with TRBD1. Per the germline V gene, CDR1 is MNHNS and CDR2 is SASEGT. This CDR3 has 17 amino acids. V lost 2 bases to trimming and J lost 1 base; unmatched junction nucleotides: 7. The CDR3 DNA reads as TGTGCCAGCAGTGAAACGGGGGGACAGGTGTCTGGAAACACCATATATTTT. This translates into CASSETGGQVSGNTIYF.

The chain employs TRBV5-5 and TRBJ2-1; TRBD2 agrees at 16 bases. There are 20 residues in the CDR3. In germline, CDR1 is SGHKS, CDR2 YYEKEE (reference sequence). With V trimmed by 3 bases and J by 12 bases, 21 bases remained unmatched. CDR3 in amino acids: CASSSRPPEGGTSGGVTQFF. DNA for the CDR3: TGTGCCAGCAGCTCCCGTCCCCCTGAAGGGGGGACTAGCGGGGGGGTGACGCAGTTCTTC.

The chain has TRBV6-5 and TRBJ1-1, with D possibly TRBD1 on 5 matching bases. CDR3 length equals 14 residues. CDR1 MNHEY and CDR2 SVGAGI come from the germline V gene. The ends were cut back, 0 bases at V and 9 bases at J, with 14 bases in the middle. CDR3 nucleotides: TGTGCCAGCAGTTACTCTACAGTCGGGGGAAAAGCTTTCTTT. The encoded protein is CASSYSTVGGKAFF.

The chain employs TRBV7-2 and TRBJ2-3, with D maybe TRBD1 (6 bases). The V gene's germline CDR1 is SGHTA and CDR2 FQGNSA. V was shortened by 4 bases and J by 6 bases, with 14 bases between the two germline ends. This CDR3 has 14 residues. This CDR3 is CASSSNQGWDTQYF. DNA of the CDR3: TGTGCCAGCAGCTCAAATCAGGGGTGGGATACGCAGTATTTT.

The chain has TRBV4-2 and TRBJ1-6; D is possibly TRBD1 (5 bases). Trimming stripped 1 base from V and 5 bases from J, with 18 bases between. Germline V gives CDR1 LGHNA, CDR2 YNFKEQ. This CDR3 has 18 residues. CDR3 DNA sequence: TGTGCCAGCAGCCAAGCCAGGGTTTATGGTGAAGATAATTCACCCCTCCACTTT. This translates into CASSQARVYGEDNSPLHF.

V usage is TRBV6-5 and J usage is TRBJ2-1; D ambiguous. The V end was cut by 2 bases, the J end by 7 bases, with 6 bases between. CDR3 length: 12 residues. Germline V gene data show CDR1 as MNHEY and CDR2 as SVGAGI. This chain's CDR3 is CASSYGANEQFF. The CDR3 DNA is TGTGCCAGCAGTTACGGAGCGAATGAGCAGTTCTTC.

The chain combines TRBV2 with TRBJ1-2; 8 bases line up with TRBD1. V dropped 3 bases and J dropped 8; count of bases not matched to a gene: 14. CDR1 is SNHLY, CDR2 FYNNEI, per germline. The CDR3 loop spans 16 amino acids. This CDR3 reads CASSDYAPDRASGYTF. CDR3 nucleotide sequence: TGTGCCAGCAGTGATTACGCCCCGGACAGGGCTTCCGGCTACACCTTC.

The chain recombines TRBV5-1 with TRBJ1-1; D perhaps matches TRBD1 (6 bases). This CDR3 comprises 11 residues. Germline V gene lookup returns CDR1 SGHRS and CDR2 YFSETQ. Trimming left V 3 bases short and J 7 bases short, with 7 bases between. CDR3 sequence: CASSSGVEAFF. The CDR3 nucleotides read TGCGCCAGCAGCTCAGGGGTTGAAGCTTTCTTT.

The chain is built from TRBV7-2 and TRBJ2-7, with D perhaps matching TRBD1 (5 bases). The V end was cut by 5 bases, the J end by 2 bases, with 16 bases between. The CDR3 is made up of 15 amino acids. Germline V CDR1 and CDR2: SGHTA, FQGNSA. CDR3: CASSLFNRYPYEQYF. CDR3 DNA sequence: TGTGCCAGCAGCCTATTTAACAGGTACCCCTACGAGCAGTACTTC. Drawing the rest from reference TRBV7-2 and TRBJ2-7, the complete variable domain is GAGVSQSPSNKVTEKGKDVELRCDPISGHTALYWYRQSLGQGLEFLIYFQGNSAPDKSGLPSDRFSAERTGGSVSTLTIQRTQQEDSAVYLCASSLFNRYPYEQYFGPGTRLTVT.

This clone was counted between two and nine times. The chain has TRBV12-2 and TRBJ1-5; TRBD1, the D gene given by the table, was not confirmed from the DNA. TRBV12-2 corresponds to a pseudogene. This CDR3 is built from 18 residues. In DNA form, the CDR3 reads TGTGCAAGTCGCTTAGAGTCGGACAGGGCTAGTGGCAATCAGCCCCAGCATTTT. Encoded protein: CASRLESDRASGNQPQHF.

As to this clone: The sample contains more than one DNA sequence encoding this CDR3. The chain carries TRBV28 and TRBJ1-5, with D hard to call. The germline V and J ends were trimmed by 6 bases and 3 bases, with 6 bases remaining between them. Germline assignment: CDR1 MDHEN and CDR2 SYDVKM. This CDR3 has 12 amino acids. CDR3 region: CASRSSNQPQHF. DNA for the CDR3: TGTGCCAGCAGGTCATCCAATCAGCCCCAGCATTTT.

In its sample, this clone was seen a few times. The chain's CDR3 is CASSLLGQTTGELFF. The CDR3 region has the DNA TGCGCCAGCAGCTTGTTGGGCCAGACCACCGGGGAGCTGTTTTTT. J is TRBJ2-2 and V is TRBV5-1, with no clear D. The CDR3 has 15 amino acids. Germline CDR1 and CDR2: SGHRS and YFSETQ. Trimming shortened V by 1 base and J by 4 bases, and 11 bases separated the two germline ends.

This rearrangement joins TRBV10-3 to TRBJ1-2, with 8 bases identical to TRBD1. V lost 4 bases, J lost 2 bases, and 3 bases stayed unmatched. This CDR3 region has 14 residues. The germline V gene has CDR1 ENHRY and CDR2 SYGVKD. CDR3 amino acids: CAISGTGPNYGYTF. CDR3 in DNA: TGTGCCATCAGTGGGACAGGGCCAAACTATGGCTACACCTTC.

The genes are TRBV6-5 and TRBJ2-7; 7 nucleotides agree with TRBD1. Trimming took 6 bases from V and 1 from J; bases not matched to a gene: 9. Per the germline V gene, CDR1 is MNHEY and CDR2 is SVGAGI. This CDR3 comprises 15 residues. The DNA of the CDR3 is TGTGCCAGCAGCTCTGGGGACAGCATTTCCTACGAGCAGTACTTC. Translating gives CASSSGDSISYEQYF.

The CDR3 DNA reads as TGTGCCAGCATGAGGGACAGGCAAGAGACCCAGTACTTC. The encoded protein is CASMRDRQETQYF. V usage is TRBV6-6 and J usage is TRBJ2-5, with 8 positions matching TRBD1. Germline V gene lookup returns CDR1 MNHNY and CDR2 SVGAGI (reference sequence). Trimming took 7 bases from V and 2 from J; bases not matched to a gene: 3. The CDR3 contains 13 residues.

The count of this clone is one. This rearrangement joins TRBV6-4 to TRBJ1-2; D remains unclear. The CDR3 spans 12 residues. Per germline, CDR1 MRHNA and CDR2 SNTAGT. Between the trimmed V and J ends, which lost 4 bases and 7 bases, there was a span of 10 bases. The CDR3 nucleotides read TGTGCCAGCAGTGCCGGGAATTTTGGCTACACCTTC. This gives the protein CASSAGNFGYTF.

The gene calls are TRBV10-2 and TRBJ2-1, with a weak D call TRBD2 (5 bases). This CDR3 region has 15 residues. Germline values: CDR1 WSHSY, CDR2 SAAADI. V was clipped by 9 bases and J by 2 bases, with 17 bases between them. The CDR3 reads CARWYTRSPYNEQFF. CDR3 nucleotide sequence: TGCGCCAGATGGTATACTAGGTCACCCTACAATGAGCAGTTCTTC.

This clone was seen a single time. The V gene is TRBV27, the J gene TRBJ1-4; D is unresolved. CDR3 length equals 15 residues. V gave up 6 bases and J gave up 3 bases, with 14 bases separating them. CDR1 MNHEY and CDR2 SMNVEV come from the germline V gene (reference sequence). The DNA of the CDR3 is TGTGCCAGCAGCTCTAGTTCGGCTTCTAATGAAAAACTGTTTTTT. It is translated as CASSSSSASNEKLFF.